What follows describes a single TCR beta chain. This clonotype was seen at least ten times. Its specific antigen is unknown. No much larger clone is present one base from it, and per-base qualities are unavailable. Stable Graves' hyperthyroidism was defined as no progression to ophthalmopathy during 18 months of follow-up. The hyperthyroidism patients were between 18 and 65 years old and newly diagnosed, with a disease duration of less than 2 months. The study excluded patients with uncontrolled infections, other autoimmune diseases, pregnancy or lactation. Diagnoses were based on clinical symptoms, serum thyroxine and TRAb, thyroid ultrasound and orbital computed tomography. Trizol reagent was used to extract total RNA, and RNA quality was then checked on an Agilent 2100 Bioanalyzer. The TCR beta CDR3 regions were amplified from the RNA transcripts. The first round of RT-PCR for the TCR CDR3 was performed with the HTBI primer set and the Qiagen OneStep RT-PCR kit. A second multiplex PCR round built the libraries, followed by size selection and purification. The libraries were sequenced on an Illumina HiSeq2000 using paired-end 100 bp reads. The original pipeline was this. Raw data were processed with SOAPnuke, discarding reads with adapters, uncalled bases, mean Phred below 15, or no exact constant-primer or identifier match. High-quality paired reads were merged using COPE v1.2.5, and each unique nucleotide sequence was defined as a clonotype. Clonotypes were aligned to IMGT TRBV, TRBD and TRBJ reference segments using MiTCR v1.1. Analysis was restricted to V-J combinations with a frequency above 0.0001, which covered about 99% of repertoires. A TCS score was defined as the ratio between F50 (clonal expansion) and ExV (chaos), using BLOSUM62-based TCRdist between CDR3 peptides within each V-J. Welch's t-statistics and random forest reduced 514 V-J features to 10 to 15, which were used in a naive Bayes classifier (R e1071). TCRdb reworked the public reads: Q25 trimming with fastp, MiXCR clone assembly, productive beta chains retained. Records with the same CDR3 protein are collapsed into one entry carrying the most frequent genes and DNA. These V and J calls are TCRdb output, not the study's own analysis. A total of under 700,000 distinct CDR3 sequences appear in this sample, roughly 50% of them only once. Roughly 8.2% of the sample comes from the top ten.

At the junction V is shortened by 6 bases and J by 10 bases; bases outside the gene matches: 8. The CDR3 holds 12 amino acids from the cysteine to the phenylalanine. Only the CDR3 region is kept as DNA, spanning 36 bases read in frame from base 1. CDR1 and CDR2 were assigned from the germline V gene as SGHTA and FQGTGA. These data originate in a study of T cells in Graves' hyperthyroidism and ophthalmopathy (dated by TCRdb to about 2019). In terms of the full investigation: To identify distinguishing TCR V-J signatures, a discovery cohort of about a hundred patients was used, comprising 40 to 45 with Graves' ophthalmopathy and approximately 57 with stable Graves' hyperthyroidism. Prospective prediction of ophthalmopathy was tested in an independent validation cohort consisting of fewer than 20 hyperthyroidism patients and 17 patients who later progressed to ophthalmopathy. The roughly 90 discovery patients were divided at random into training and test sets in a 7:3 ratio. Thyroid tissue and blood T-cell repertoires from about six Graves' hyperthyroidism patients were also compared in the study. After blood sampling, hyperthyroidism patients were treated with methimazole at a starting dose of 30 mg daily, and ophthalmopathy patients were treated with high-dose intravenous methylprednisolone. The paper reports TCR Vbeta CDR3 sequencing of more than 120 peripheral blood samples: 43 ophthalmopathy, under 80 hyperthyroidism and roughly 17 progressor patients. What the authors observed across the whole study: Ophthalmopathy was separated from stable hyperthyroidism by a 13 V-J signature model, with 87.88% sensitivity and approximately 81% specificity obtained in cross-validation and 80%/75% obtained in testing. During validation, the model predicted progression to ophthalmopathy a median of roughly 7.1 months ahead of onset, with just under 71% sensitivity and almost 75% specificity. No statistical method was used to set the sample size in advance, and investigators knew the group allocation. Most expanded thyroid clonotypes (frequency above 0.001) were also detected in blood, a finding suggesting that blood repertoires may reflect thyroid immune responses.

The sequencing input was peripheral blood or thyroid tissue (not recorded which). The chain employs TRBV7-3 and TRBJ1-1; TRBD1 aligns with 7 central bases. This clonotype was sampled from a woman in her late teens or twenties with Graves' hyperthyroidism. Donor details come from another sample of the same person, matched by shared clones. CDR3 loop: CASSTGDGGAFF. The nucleotide sequence reads as follows: TGTGCCAGCAGTACAGGGGATGGCGGAGCTTTCTTT.